The sample holds one count of the clone carrying this T cell receptor (beta chain). Its antigen is as yet unknown. Germline CDR1 and CDR2: MRHNA and SNTAGT. The CDR3 has 16 amino acids. Trimming at V came to 2 bases and at J to 4 bases, leaving 5 bases not matched to a gene. The sample is drawn from a study of T cell responses to AZD1222 COVID-19 vaccine. Study results and caveats: A rise in Spike-specific TCR breadth and depth followed two AZD1222 doses. Vaccine-associated CD4 TCRs ranged over spike, dominating at 160-218 and 743-854.

Sequencing used immunoSEQ multiplex PCR; TCRdb keeps in-frame clones, though not all of them. The table includes approximately 70,000 clones, 75% to 90% detected once. The TCR sequence derives from an adult in good health. Sequencing used peripheral blood, obtained on day 0 of AZD1222 vaccination. The chain links TRBV6-4 to TRBJ2-1; 10 bases align to TRBD2. CDR3 loop: CASSDAASGGYNEQFF. The DNA of the CDR3 is TGTGCCAGCAGTGACGCGGCTAGCGGGGGATACAATGAGCAGTTCTTC.